These T cell receptor beta chains were read from a single sample in a study of shared clonotypes between healthy human individuals. This table comes from immunoSEQ multiplex PCR, and its TCRdb copy is limited to in-frame clones, with some not included. The sample consists of 2 million to 3 million clones, around 90% of them appearing once. The sample taken for sequencing was naive CD4+ T cells sorted from blood. The receptors were gathered from a man younger than 35 in good health. The CDR3 runs from the conserved cysteine through the conserved F or W. The D gene is left open where the match is weak. Clone size, where shown, is once, few, many, or a class for clones that have expanded.

>NA|TRBJ1-5|TRBV5-4|13|once
CASSPTPYQPQHF
TGTGCCAGCAGCCCAACGCCATATCAGCCCCAGCATTTT
>TRBD1|TRBJ1-4|TRBV6-6|16|NA
CASSLRGQGEREKLFF
TGTGCCAGCAGTCTCCGAGGACAGGGGGAGAGGGAAAAACTGTTTTTT
>NA|TRBJ2-7|TRBV29-1|15|NA
CSVGFWAASSYEQYF
TGCAGCGTGGGGTTTTGGGCGGCGTCTTCCTACGAGCAGTACTTC
>NA|TRBJ1-1|TRBV7-2|14|NA
CASSARVGNTEAFF
TGTGCCAGCAGCGCCAGGGTTGGGAACACTGAAGCTTTCTTT
>TRBD1|TRBJ1-2|TRBV7-8|16|NA
CASSPGTGDKVYGYTF
TGTGCCAGCAGCCCAGGGACAGGGGATAAGGTCTATGGCTACACCTTC
>NA|TRBJ1-4|TRBV7-9|16|NA
CASSPDLGQRNEKLFF
TGTGCCAGCAGCCCCGACCTCGGACAACGTAATGAAAAACTGTTTTTT
>NA|TRBJ1-6|TRBV14|16|NA
CASSQASGWNYPPLHF
TGTGCCAGCAGCCAAGCGTCAGGGTGGAATTATCCACCCCTCCACTTT
>TRBD1|TRBJ1-2|TRBV2|13|NA
CASRPRQGGGYTF
TGTGCCAGCAGACCCAGACAGGGAGGTGGCTACACCTTC
>TRBD1|TRBJ1-2|TRBV5-4|13|NA
CASSSDRLYGYTF
TGTGCCAGCAGTTCGGACAGGCTCTATGGCTACACCTTC
>TRBD2|TRBJ2-7|TRBV2|15|once
CASRPTSGGAYEQYF
TGTGCCAGCAGGCCGACTAGCGGGGGGGCTTACGAGCAGTACTTC
>NA|TRBJ2-7|TRBV6-6|15|NA
CASSYEGSGSYEQYF
TGTGCCAGCAGTTACGAGGGGAGTGGATCCTACGAGCAGTACTTC
>NA|TRBJ1-4|TRBV6-5|13|NA
CASSSSFLEKLFF
TGTGCCAGCAGTTCCAGCTTTTTGGAAAAACTGTTTTTT
>TRBD2|TRBJ2-3|TRBV5-1|17|NA
CASSPYGAGDAPDTQYF
TGCGCCAGCAGCCCTTATGGAGCGGGAGATGCCCCAGATACGCAGTATTTT
>NA|TRBJ1-5|TRBV6-1|14|NA
CASSEVGRNQPQHF
TGTGCCAGCAGTGAAGTCGGGAGAAATCAGCCCCAGCATTTT
>NA|TRBJ1-2|TRBV4-1|15|NA
CASSQDPGQNYGYTF
TGCGCCAGCAGCCAAGATCCAGGACAAAACTATGGCTACACCTTC
>TRBD2|TRBJ2-3|TRBV30|15|NA
CAWSVSSGSTDTQYF
TGTGCCTGGAGTGTTTCTAGCGGATCCACAGATACGCAGTATTTT
>NA|TRBJ2-1|TRBV2|12|NA
CASGSSYNEQFF
TGTGCCAGCGGAAGCTCCTACAATGAGCAGTTCTTC
>NA|TRBJ2-1|TRBV18|12|NA
CASSTEGNEQFF
TGTGCCAGCTCGACCGAAGGGAATGAGCAGTTCTTC
>TRBD2|TRBJ2-1|TRBV4-1|16|NA
CASSQRFSGNYNEQFF
TGCGCCAGCAGCCAAAGGTTTAGCGGGAACTACAATGAGCAGTTCTTC
>NA|TRBJ2-1|TRBV19|15|once
CASSIRDRYYNEQFF
TGTGCCAGTAGTATACGGGACCGCTACTACAATGAGCAGTTCTTC
>NA|TRBJ2-5|TRBV12-5|17|once
CASGLVLGGTRGETQYF
TGTGCTAGTGGTTTGGTACTCGGGGGTACTAGGGGGGAGACCCAGTACTTC
>NA|TRBJ2-7|TRBV5-1|15|once
CASSLEVQPQAEQYF
TGCGCCAGCAGCTTGGAAGTCCAGCCCCAGGCCGAGCAGTACTTC
>NA|TRBJ1-2|TRBV7-8|14|NA
CASSPQGPDYGYTF
TGTGCCAGCAGCCCCCAGGGGCCGGATTATGGCTACACCTTC
>TRBD1|TRBJ1-4|TRBV6-1|15|NA
CASSASRTGTEKLFF
TGTGCCAGCAGTGCCTCAAGGACAGGGACTGAAAAACTGTTTTTT
>TRBD2|TRBJ2-1|TRBV10-3|22|NA
CAISHYGLSSGSEMGPYNEQFF
TGTGCCATCAGCCACTACGGACTGTCTAGCGGGTCTGAAATGGGTCCCTACAATGAGCAGTTCTTC
>NA|TRBJ1-1|TRBV5-1|13|NA
CASSFQENTEAFF
TGCGCCAGCAGCTTCCAGGAGAACACTGAAGCTTTCTTT
>TRBD1|TRBJ1-1|TRBV18|15|NA
CASSPLGQGDTEAFF
TGTGCCAGCTCACCGCTTGGACAGGGGGACACTGAAGCTTTCTTT
>NA|TRBJ1-6|TRBV6-5|14|NA
CASSEGLAYSPLHF
TGTGCCAGCAGTGAGGGACTGGCCTATTCACCCCTCCACTTT
>NA|TRBJ2-7|TRBV5-6|14|NA
CASNLAGVPYEQYF
TGTGCCAGCAATTTAGCAGGGGTCCCCTACGAGCAGTACTTC
>NA|TRBJ1-1|TRBV19|13|NA
CASSIDLTGIAFF
TGTGCCAGTAGTATAGATCTAACGGGGATTGCTTTCTTT
>NA|TRBJ1-5|TRBV6-1|12|NA
CASSENNQPQHF
TGTGCCAGCAGTGAGAATAATCAGCCCCAGCATTTT
>TRBD2|TRBJ2-3|TRBV4-3|16|NA
CASSQGSGASTDTQYF
TGCGCCAGCAGCCAAGGTAGCGGGGCTAGCACAGATACGCAGTATTTT
>NA|TRBJ2-2|TRBV12-5|17|NA
CASGLGGGVGNTGELFF
TGTGCTAGTGGTTTGGGCGGCGGGGTAGGGAACACCGGGGAGCTGTTTTTT
>TRBD1|TRBJ2-7|TRBV10-3|14|few
CAISGRGTLREQYF
TGTGCCATCAGTGGCAGGGGGACCCTACGCGAGCAGTACTTC
>NA|TRBJ1-1|TRBV5-1|14|NA
CASRTDSLATEAFF
TGCGCCAGCAGGACAGACAGTCTAGCCACTGAAGCTTTCTTT
>TRBD1|TRBJ2-7|TRBV7-9|15|NA
CASVRDRVGGGEQYF
TGTGCCAGCGTCCGGGACAGGGTAGGAGGTGGCGAGCAGTACTTC
>NA|TRBJ1-5|TRBV5-4|14|NA
CASSFWGAGQPQHF
TGTGCCAGCAGCTTTTGGGGGGCCGGGCAGCCCCAGCATTTT
>NA|TRBJ2-3|TRBV6-5|15|NA
CASSYRGFPTDTQYF
TGTGCCAGCAGTTACCGGGGTTTTCCCACAGATACGCAGTATTTT
>NA|TRBJ1-2|TRBV9|15|once
CASAVATGYNYGYTF
TGTGCCAGCGCCGTAGCTACAGGGTACAACTATGGCTACACCTTC
>NA|TRBJ2-1|TRBV5-1|15|NA
CASSLVGRSYNEQFF
TGCGCCAGCAGCTTGGTGGGCCGCTCCTACAATGAGCAGTTCTTC
>NA|TRBJ1-4|TRBV28|14|NA
CASSRRGGQEKLFF
TGTGCCAGCAGCCGTCGGGGGGGCCAAGAAAAACTGTTTTTT
>TRBD1|TRBJ2-2|TRBV11-3|17|once
CASSEGAPGFPAGELFF
TGTGCCAGCAGCGAGGGGGCGCCGGGGTTTCCCGCCGGGGAGCTGTTTTTT
>NA|TRBJ2-7|TRBV7-2|14|NA
CASSRGSGNYEQYF
TGTGCCAGCAGCCGAGGAAGCGGAAACTACGAGCAGTACTTC
>NA|TRBJ2-5|TRBV2|14|NA
CASSAGTQGETQYF
TGTGCCAGCAGTGCCGGGACTCAGGGAGAGACCCAGTACTTC
>NA|TRBJ2-6|TRBV7-2|17|NA
CASSPFRSGSGANVLTF
TGTGCCAGCAGCCCGTTTCGGAGTGGCTCTGGGGCCAACGTCCTGACTTTC
>NA|TRBJ2-2|TRBV2|12|NA
CASRPDTGELFF
TGTGCCAGCAGACCAGACACCGGGGAGCTGTTTTTT
>NA|TRBJ2-2|TRBV27|12|NA
CASSSPAGELFF
TGTGCCAGCAGTTCCCCCGCCGGGGAGCTGTTTTTT
>NA|TRBJ2-7|TRBV10-3|12|once
CAAAGSPYEQYF
TGTGCCGCCGCAGGGAGTCCCTACGAGCAGTACTTC
>NA|TRBJ1-1|TRBV14|17|NA
CASSQDGGQSADTEAFF
TGTGCCAGCAGCCAAGATGGGGGGCAGTCGGCGGACACTGAAGCTTTCTTT
>NA|TRBJ1-6|TRBV9|15|NA
CASSFEGLSGSPLHF
TGTGCCAGCAGCTTTGAGGGACTGTCCGGATCACCCCTCCACTTT
>TRBD2|TRBJ2-3|TRBV27|18|NA
CASSLLGLAGGFTDTQYF
TGTGCCAGCAGTTTATTGGGACTAGCGGGGGGTTTCACAGATACGCAGTATTTT
>NA|TRBJ1-2|TRBV29-1|13|NA
CSVATGANYGYTF
TGCAGCGTTGCGACAGGAGCTAACTATGGCTACACCTTC
>NA|TRBJ1-5|TRBV4-1|15|NA
CASSQRLFGNQPQHF
TGCGCCAGCAGCCAGAGGTTGTTTGGCAATCAGCCCCAGCATTTT
>NA|TRBJ1-1|TRBV28|13|NA
CASSEAGSSEAFF
TGTGCCAGCAGCGAAGCGGGTAGCTCTGAAGCTTTCTTT
>NA|TRBJ2-7|TRBV29-1|16|NA
CSVEDRAGVNSYEQYF
TGCAGCGTTGAAGATCGGGCCGGGGTGAACTCCTACGAGCAGTACTTC